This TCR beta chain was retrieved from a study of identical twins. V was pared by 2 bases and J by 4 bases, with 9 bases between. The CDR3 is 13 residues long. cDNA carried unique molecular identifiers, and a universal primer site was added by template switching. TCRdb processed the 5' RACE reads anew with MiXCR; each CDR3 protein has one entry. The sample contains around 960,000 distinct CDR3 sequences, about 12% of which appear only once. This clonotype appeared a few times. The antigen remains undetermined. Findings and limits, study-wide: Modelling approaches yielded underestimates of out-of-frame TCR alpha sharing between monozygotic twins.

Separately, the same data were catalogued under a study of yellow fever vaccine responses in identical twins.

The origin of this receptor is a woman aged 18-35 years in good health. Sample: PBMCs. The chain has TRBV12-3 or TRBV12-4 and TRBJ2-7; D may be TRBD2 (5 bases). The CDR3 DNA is TGTGCCAGCAGTTTATCGGGGATATACGAGCAGTACGTC. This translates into CASSLSGIYEQYV.